The 12 T cell receptor beta chains in this list originate from one sample, sequenced in a study of identical twins (TCRdb year 2016). Library method: 5' RACE. The instrument given in TCRdb is Illumina HiSeq 2000. The public sequencing data were trimmed at Q25 with fastp and processed into clonotypes with MiXCR by TCRdb, which kept only in-frame beta chains. Every entry covers one CDR3 protein and lists the most common genes and DNA from its rows. The sample table holds some 660,000 distinct CDR3 sequences, of which 8% to 9% were seen once. The leading ten clones occupy around 0.98% of the sample. This same sample was also taken into another study, of yellow fever vaccine responses in identical twins.

Sequencing used PBMCs. These receptors were taken from a woman under 30 in good health.

This clonotype was counted between two and nine times. V is TRBV12-5 and J is TRBJ1-1; no reliable D call. From germline, CDR1 is LGHNT and CDR2 FRNRAP. This CDR3 is 14 amino acids long. V was pared by 5 bases and J by 2 bases, with 12 bases between. The CDR3 spells CASGPFSLNTEAFF. DNA for the CDR3: TGTGCTAGTGGTCCCTTCAGTCTAAACACTGAAGCTTTCTTT.

This chain links TRBV11-2 with TRBJ2-5; no clear D gene. CDR3 size: 12 residues. From germline, CDR1 is SGHAT and CDR2 FQNNGV. V was cut by 2 bases and J by 4 bases, with 5 bases left in between. CDR3 bases: TGTGCCAGCAGCTTATGGAGAGAGACCCAGTACTTC. Protein product: CASSLWRETQYF.

This clonotype was seen only a few times. The rearrangement links TRBV20-1 to TRBJ2-1; no clear D gene. The V gene lost 0 bases and the J gene lost 5 bases, with 11 bases spanning the gap. The CDR3 length is 14 residues. Germline lookup yields CDR1 DFQATT and CDR2 SNEGSKA (reference sequence). CDR3 nucleotides: TGCAGTGCTAGAGATCTTTGGCGAGACAATGAGCAGTTCTTC. It translates to CSARDLWRDNEQFF.

J is TRBJ2-1 and V is TRBV12-5; 8 bases are shared with TRBD2. The J segment lost 7 bases and the V segment lost 6 bases, leaving 14 bases of the junction unmatched. The germline CDR1 and CDR2 sequences are LGHNT and FRNRAP. CDR3 length equals 16 residues. The CDR3 is CASGALREGLSNEQFF. In nucleotides, the CDR3 is TGTGCTAGTGGCGCCCTACGGGAGGGCCTTAGTAATGAGCAGTTCTTC.

The rearrangement links TRBV9 to TRBJ2-1, with D uncertain. V shed 2 bases and J shed 5 bases, with 17 bases lying between them. In germline, CDR1 is SGDLS, CDR2 YYNGEE. This CDR3 spans 16 amino acids. CDR3 protein: CASSVSVVGPNNEQFF. CDR3 in DNA: TGTGCCAGCAGCGTTTCGGTGGTGGGCCCGAACAATGAGCAGTTCTTC.

This clonotype was recorded a few times. The CDR3 region is CASGEGLYTGELFF. CDR3 in DNA: TGTGCTAGTGGAGAGGGTTTGTACACCGGGGAGCTGTTTTTT. This chain links TRBV12-5 with TRBJ2-2; D is perhaps TRBD2 (5 bases). Trimming shortened V by 6 bases and J by 3 bases, and 11 bases separated the two germline ends. The CDR3 is 14 residues long. CDR1 is LGHNT, CDR2 FRNRAP, per germline.

This chain uses TRBV5-1 with TRBJ1-2, with D tentatively TRBD1 (6 bases). The CDR3 runs 13 residues. CDR1 and CDR2 (germline): SGHRS, YFSETQ. V was pared by 4 bases and J by 4 bases, with 11 bases between. CDR3 coding DNA: TGCGCCAGCAGCCGGGACACCTTCTATGGCTACACCTTC. Protein: CASSRDTFYGYTF.

This clonotype was seen only a few times. The CDR3 spells CASSTELAGRYEQYF. CDR3 nucleotide sequence: TGTGCCAGCAGTACCGAACTAGCGGGGCGCTACGAGCAGTACTTC. The chain employs TRBV9 and TRBJ2-7, with 10 positions matching TRBD2. The CDR3 loop spans 15 amino acids. The trim removed 5 bases at V and 3 bases at J, leaving 8 bases unmatched. The V gene's germline CDR1 is SGDLS and CDR2 YYNGEE.

This clonotype appeared a few times. The chain joins TRBV5-1 to TRBJ2-1, with TRBD1 matching 7 bases. Germline-derived CDR1 and CDR2 are SGHRS and YFSETQ. V shed 4 bases and J 7 bases; nucleotides not matched to a gene: 11. The CDR3 extends over 15 amino acids. CDR3 coding DNA: TGCGCCAGCAGCAAGGCCGGGACAGATTATAATGAGCAGTTCTTC. Its translation: CASSKAGTDYNEQFF.

This chain uses TRBV7-9 with TRBJ2-7; TRBD1 is a possible D gene (6 bases). There are 16 residues in the CDR3. V was trimmed by 6 bases and J by 0 bases, leaving 18 bases between them. Germline CDR1 is SEHNR and CDR2 is FQNEAQ (reference sequence). The CDR3 region is CASSNRGQLSSYEQYF. CDR3 sequence (DNA): TGTGCCAGCAGTAACCGAGGACAGTTAAGCTCCTACGAGCAGTACTTC.

Many counts were recorded for this clonotype. This chain links TRBV7-9 with TRBJ2-7; D is uncertain. Deletions cut 5 bases from V and 6 bases from J, with 17 bases between. Germline-derived CDR1 and CDR2 are SEHNR and FQNEAQ (reference sequence). This CDR3 is 14 amino acids long. The CDR3 loop reads CASSPPRSIVEQYF. In DNA form, the CDR3 reads TGTGCCAGCAGCCCGCCCCGCTCCATTGTCGAGCAGTACTTC.

This clonotype showed up many times. The chain uses TRBV4-3 and TRBJ2-1; either TRBD1 or TRBD2 may fit D (6 bases each). The CDR3 runs 15 residues. Trimming took 3 bases from V and 2 from J, leaving 11 bases between them. CDR1 and CDR2 from the germline V gene are LGHNA and YSLEER. CDR3 sequence reads: CASSQGGHTYNEQFF. The CDR3 DNA is TGCGCCAGCAGCCAGGGGGGACATACCTACAATGAGCAGTTCTTC.